This passage covers 12 T cell receptor beta chains from one sample sequenced in a study of cytomegalovirus exposure and HLA in healthy donors. Only in-frame clones appear in the TCRdb table, and some are missing; sequencing was by immunoSEQ multiplex PCR. The sample carries 150,000 to 250,000 clones, around 80% recorded once. Sequences were obtained from PBMCs. The origin of the receptors is a woman in her 30s in good health and CMV-seronegative.

The chain carries TRBV7-2 and TRBJ2-5; D not certain. CDR1 and CDR2 (germline): SGHTA, FQGNSA. V lost 3 bases, J lost 4 bases, and 15 bases lay in between. This CDR3 has 15 residues. The CDR3 reads CASSFSTPLRETQYF. The DNA of the CDR3 is TGTGCCAGCAGCTTTTCGACACCGTTGCGAGAGACCCAGTACTTC.

This rearrangement joins TRBV6-1 to TRBJ2-3; D is perhaps TRBD1 (5 bases). Trimming cost V 5 bases and J 5 bases, with 11 bases left between them. The CDR3 is 13 residues long. CDR1 is MNHNS and CDR2 is SASEGT in the germline V gene. In DNA form, the CDR3 reads TGTGCCAGCAGTCCGTCTAGGGGAGATACGCAGTATTTT. This translates into CASSPSRGDTQYF.

The chain uses TRBV7-9 and TRBJ1-5, with 7 bases that match TRBD1. V lost 0 bases and J lost 1; bases outside the gene matches: 9. The CDR3 length is 18 residues. Germline-derived CDR1 and CDR2 are SEHNR and FQNEAQ (reference sequence). The CDR3 loop reads CASSLAGTRDSSNQPQHF. For the CDR3, the DNA is TGTGCCAGCAGCTTAGCGGGGACCCGGGACAGCAGCAATCAGCCCCAGCATTTT.

The chain joins TRBV18 to TRBJ2-1; 7 bases are a match to TRBD1. This CDR3 comprises 15 residues. Germline V lookup: CDR1 KGHSH, CDR2 LQKENI. Trimming at V came to 0 bases and at J to 8 bases, leaving 7 bases not matched to a gene. CDR3 DNA: TGTGCCAGCTCACCACCTGACAGGGCCCAATATGAGCAGTTCTTC. Amino acids: CASSPPDRAQYEQFF.

The V call is TRBV28, the J call TRBJ1-3; no definite D call. Germline V gene sequence: CDR1 MDHEN, CDR2 SYDVKM. The length of the CDR3 is 13 residues. Trimming left V 6 bases short and J 2 bases short, with 8 bases between. CDR3 in amino acids: CASRRETGNTIYF. CDR3 nucleotide sequence: TGTGCCAGCAGGAGGGAAACTGGAAACACCATATATTTT. The variable domain in full, with the rest retrieved from reference TRBV28 and TRBJ1-3, is DVKVTQSSRYLVKRTGEKVFLECVQDMDHENMFWYRQDPGLGLRLIYFSYDVKMKEKGDIPEGYSVSREKKERFSLILESASTNQTSMYLCASRRETGNTIYFGEGSWLTVV.

This chain uses TRBV7-8 with TRBJ1-1; 9 bases are shared with TRBD1. Germline V gene sequence: CDR1 SGHVS, CDR2 FQNEAQ. This CDR3 contains 15 residues. Germline trimming cut 5 bases from V and 2 bases from J; bases unmatched to any gene: 6. The CDR3 loop is CASSAGQGKNTEAFF. The CDR3 bases are TGTGCCAGCAGCGCGGGACAGGGCAAAAACACTGAAGCTTTCTTT.

In regard to this clone: This specimen includes other DNA sequences encoding the same CDR3. V and J are TRBV9 and TRBJ2-1; 11 bases align to TRBD2. J lost 1 base, V lost 2 bases, and 2 bases had no gene match. The CDR3 totals 16 residues. Looked up from germline, CDR1 is SGDLS and CDR2 is YYNGEE. The CDR3 loop is CASSVSGGASYNEQFF. For the CDR3, the DNA is TGTGCCAGCAGCGTTAGCGGGGGGGCGTCCTACAATGAGCAGTTCTTC.

This rearrangement joins TRBV6-6 to TRBJ2-2; D may be TRBD2 (7 bases). The CDR3 extends over 15 amino acids. The germline gives CDR1 MNHNY, CDR2 SVGAGI (reference sequence). V lost 7 bases, J lost 1 base, and 13 bases lay in between. The CDR3 region is CASMGGGRNTGELFF. The DNA for the CDR3 is TGTGCCAGCATGGGCGGGGGCAGGAACACCGGGGAGCTGTTTTTT.

The V call is TRBV7-7, the J call TRBJ2-3; TRBD2 matches 8 bases. CDR1 SSHAT and CDR2 FNYEAQ come from the germline V gene (reference sequence). Unmatched junction bases numbered 7, after V lost 1 base and J lost 4 bases. The CDR3 runs to 16 residues. As DNA, the CDR3 is TGTGCCAGCAGCTTAGGGCGGGGACTAGGGGCAGATACGCAGTATTTT. Its translation is CASSLGRGLGADTQYF.

This rearrangement joins TRBV2 to TRBJ1-5; D is uncertain. V lost 7 bases to trimming and J lost 0 bases, with 10 bases between them. The CDR3 loop spans 14 amino acids. In germline, CDR1 is SNHLY, CDR2 FYNNEI. In DNA form, the CDR3 reads TGTGCCAGCAACGGAGGGTATAGCAATCAGCCCCAGCATTTT. Translation gives CASNGGYSNQPQHF.

The genes are TRBV6-6 and TRBJ1-2; D may be TRBD1 (6 bases). This CDR3 is built from 12 residues. Trimming pared 6 bases from V and 8 bases from J, leaving 13 bases between. Germline V gene sequence: CDR1 MNHNY, CDR2 SVGAGI (reference sequence). Here the CDR3 reads CASRESGEGYTF. The CDR3 DNA is TGTGCCAGCAGAGAATCAGGGGAAGGCTACACCTTC.

This sequence joins TRBV18 and TRBJ2-7; the match to TRBD1 covers 8 bases. Germline V CDR1 and CDR2: KGHSH, LQKENI. J was trimmed by 6 bases and V by 2 bases; bases with no gene match: 3. This CDR3 spans 13 amino acids. The CDR3: CASSPGTGVEQYF. The CDR3 DNA sequence: TGTGCCAGCTCACCAGGGACAGGAGTCGAGCAGTACTTC.